What follows are 4 T cell receptor beta chains derived from one specimen sequenced in a study of T cell responses to AZD1222 COVID-19 vaccine. Libraries were prepared by immunoSEQ multiplex PCR; TCRdb keeps only in-frame clonotypes and omits some of them. This sample carries about 140,000 clones, over 90% of them seen once, and the ten largest clones take over 0.85%. Specimen: peripheral blood, collected on day 0 of MenACWY control vaccination. These receptor sequences come from an adult in good health.

The chain has TRBV28 and TRBJ1-2, with TRBD1 identical over 8 bases. Trimming removed 1 base from V and 5 bases from J; junction bases left unmatched: 9. Germline V gene lookup returns CDR1 MDHEN and CDR2 SYDVKM. The CDR3 covers 16 residues. CDR3 nucleotides: TGTGCCAGCAGTTTATATCCCGGACAGGGAGGGTATGGCTACACCTTC. It encodes CASSLYPGQGGYGYTF.

The V and J genes are TRBV5-4 and TRBJ2-7; the D gene could be TRBD1 or TRBD2 (5 bases each). The CDR3 extends over 16 amino acids. Germline lookup yields CDR1 SGHNT and CDR2 YYREEE (reference sequence). Deletions cut 6 bases from V and 0 bases from J, with 19 bases between. The CDR3 DNA reads as TGTGCCAGCACCAATGGGGCCGGGACGGGCTCCTACGAGCAGTACTTC. Translating it yields CASTNGAGTGSYEQYF.

The rearrangement uses TRBV19 and TRBJ1-1; 8 bases line up with TRBD1. In germline, CDR1 is LNHDA, CDR2 SQIVND (reference sequence). With 7 bases clipped from V and 11 bases from J, the junction kept 9 bases outside the gene matches. The CDR3 has 12 amino acids. CDR3 residues: CASTPRQGAAFF. CDR3 DNA sequence: TGTGCCAGTACCCCTAGGCAGGGGGCCGCTTTCTTT.

This sequence joins TRBV28 and TRBJ1-5, with 8 positions matching TRBD1. The CDR3 length is 18 residues. With 5 bases clipped from V and 1 base from J, the junction kept 13 bases outside the gene matches. Germline V gene sequence: CDR1 MDHEN, CDR2 SYDVKM. In nucleotides, the CDR3 is TGTGCCAGCAGTCCCGGACAGGGTAAGGTGGGGAGCAATCAGCCCCAGCATTTT. Translating gives CASSPGQGKVGSNQPQHF.